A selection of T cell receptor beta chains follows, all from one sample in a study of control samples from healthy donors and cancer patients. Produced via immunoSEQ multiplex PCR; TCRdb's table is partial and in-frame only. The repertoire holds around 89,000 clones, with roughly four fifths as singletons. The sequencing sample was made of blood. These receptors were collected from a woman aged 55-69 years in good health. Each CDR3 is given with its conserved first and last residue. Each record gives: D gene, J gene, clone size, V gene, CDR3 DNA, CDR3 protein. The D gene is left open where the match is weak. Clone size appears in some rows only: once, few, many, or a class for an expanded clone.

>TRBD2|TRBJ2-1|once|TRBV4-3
TGCGCCAGCAGCCAGCGGGGGGATGAGCAGTTCTTC
CASSQRGDEQFF
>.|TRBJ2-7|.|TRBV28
TGTGCCAGCGAAGACAGCCCTTCCTACGAGCAGTACTTC
CASEDSPSYEQYF
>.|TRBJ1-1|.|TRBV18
TGTGCCAGCTCACCTACCTCGAACACTGAAGCTTTCTTT
CASSPTSNTEAFF
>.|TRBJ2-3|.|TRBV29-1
TGCAGCGTTTGGGTTGGCACAGATACGCAGTATTTT
CSVWVGTDTQYF
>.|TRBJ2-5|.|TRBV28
TGTGCCAGCAAACGCTACCAGATGGGCGAGACCCAGTACTTC
CASKRYQMGETQYF
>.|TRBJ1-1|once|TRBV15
TGTGCCACCAGCAGAGCCGGACAGAACACTGAAGCTTTCTTT
CATSRAGQNTEAFF
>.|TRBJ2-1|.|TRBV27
TGTGCCAGCAGTTCCCCCCCCCGAGGGTACAATGAGCAGTTCTTC
CASSSPPRGYNEQFF
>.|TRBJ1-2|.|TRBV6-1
TGTGCCAGCAGTGAAGCGCCGAGGGGTGGCTATGGCTACACCTTC
CASSEAPRGGYGYTF
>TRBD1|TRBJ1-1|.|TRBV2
TGTGCCAGCAGTGAATACCCAGGGGGCCTGGGCACTGAAGCTTTCTTT
CASSEYPGGLGTEAFF
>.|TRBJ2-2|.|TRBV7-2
TGTGCCAGCAGCCCCAATCGAGGGGAGACCGGGGAGCTGTTTTTT
CASSPNRGETGELFF
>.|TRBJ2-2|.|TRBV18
TGTGCCAGCTCTTGGGCTAGTGGCACCGGGGAGCTGTTTTTT
CASSWASGTGELFF
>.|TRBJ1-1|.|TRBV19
TGTGCCAGTAGTATAGTTGACAGAAGGATGAACACTGAAGCTTTCTTT
CASSIVDRRMNTEAFF
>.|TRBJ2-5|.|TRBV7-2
TGTGCCAGCAGCTTCAACAGGGAAGAGACCCAGTACTTC
CASSFNREETQYF
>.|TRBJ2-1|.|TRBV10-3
TGTGCCATTAGGTCGACGGGGGTTGAGCAGTTCTTC
CAIRSTGVEQFF
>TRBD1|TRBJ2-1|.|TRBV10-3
TGTGCCATCAGTGTTGGGACAGAGGCCAACAATGAGCAGTTCTTC
CAISVGTEANNEQFF
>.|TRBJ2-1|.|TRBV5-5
TGTGCCAGCAGCTCGGAGATCGGCAATGAGCAGTTCTTC
CASSSEIGNEQFF
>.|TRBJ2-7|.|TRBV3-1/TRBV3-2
TGTGCCAGCAGCCAAGTTGAAACTAGATACGAGCAGTACTTC
CASSQVETRYEQYF
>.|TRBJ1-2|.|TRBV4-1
TGCGCCAGCAGCTTAAGGACAGAAGACTATGGCTACACCTTC
CASSLRTEDYGYTF
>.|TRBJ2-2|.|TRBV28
TGTGCCAGCAGGGCTCTGGTGGGGCTAAACACCGGGGAGCTGTTTTTT
CASRALVGLNTGELFF
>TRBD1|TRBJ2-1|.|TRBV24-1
TGTGCCACCAGTCGAAGGACAGGGATGTCGAGCTCCTACAATGAGCAGTTCTTC
CATSRRTGMSSSYNEQFF
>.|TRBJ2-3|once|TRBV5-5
TGTGCCAGCACCCCTCTAAAAAGCACAGATACGCAGTATTTT
CASTPLKSTDTQYF
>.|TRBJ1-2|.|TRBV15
TGTGCCACCAGCAGAGAGTCCAGGGGAATTAACTATGGCTACACCTTC
CATSRESRGINYGYTF
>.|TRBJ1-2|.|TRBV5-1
TGCGCCAGCAGCTCCGGGACACTAGGCGGAGGCTACACCTTC
CASSSGTLGGGYTF
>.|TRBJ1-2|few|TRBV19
TGTGCCAGTAGTTTCGGGGCCCTATATGGCTACACCTTC
CASSFGALYGYTF
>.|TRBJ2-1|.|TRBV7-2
TGTGCCAGCAGCCCAAAGACTGTATTCGACAATGAGCAGTTCTTC
CASSPKTVFDNEQFF
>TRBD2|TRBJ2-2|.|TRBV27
TGTGCCAGCAGTCCTAGCGGGGGGCCCCCCGGGGAGCTGTTTTTT
CASSPSGGPPGELFF
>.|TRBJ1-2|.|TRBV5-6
TGTGCCAGCAGCTCCGGGCAACCCTATGGCTACACCTTC
CASSSGQPYGYTF
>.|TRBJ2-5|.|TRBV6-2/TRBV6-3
TGTGCCAGCAGTTACCCGGCCGAGACCCAGTACTTC
CASSYPAETQYF
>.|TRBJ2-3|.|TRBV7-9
TGTGCCAGCAGCTTTGCTAGGGAAACAGATACGCAGTATTTT
CASSFARETDTQYF